The 8 T cell receptor beta chains reported below all come from one sample, sequenced in a study of T cells in Graves' hyperthyroidism and ophthalmopathy. Researchers amplified the TCR beta CDR3 regions from RNA transcripts. The study used the HTBI primer set for a first-round RT-PCR of the TCR CDR3. TCRdb independently ran MiXCR on the multiplex PCR reads; one entry per CDR3 protein. This sample has about 400,000 distinct CDR3 sequences, with around 14% found just once. Sequencing was carried out using blood. All receptors derive from a woman in her late teens or twenties with Graves' hyperthyroidism.

This clonotype was recorded many times. V gene TRBV20-1 combines with J gene TRBJ2-3, with 11 bases that match TRBD2. Germline assignment: CDR1 DFQATT and CDR2 SNEGSKA (reference sequence). Trimming removed 5 bases from V and 1 base from J; junction bases left unmatched: 11. CDR3 length: 17 amino acids. The CDR3 DNA reads as TGCAGTGCTTTCACTCTTCTAGCGGGAGGAGGCACAGATACGCAGTATTTT. As protein: CSAFTLLAGGGTDTQYF.

This clonotype was observed a few times. The gene calls are TRBV6-1 and TRBJ1-2, with a weak D call TRBD1 (5 bases). Between the trimmed V and J ends, which lost 0 bases and 3 bases, there was a span of 11 bases. CDR1 and CDR2 from the germline V gene are MNHNS and SASEGT. The CDR3 consists of 15 residues. CDR3 in amino acids: CASSEALLGDYGYTF. The CDR3 coding sequence is TGTGCCAGCAGTGAAGCGCTTCTGGGGGACTATGGCTACACCTTC.

This clonotype was recorded a few times. The chain joins TRBV10-3 to TRBJ2-5; unclear D gene. The CDR3 has 16 amino acids. Trimming left V 3 bases short and J 7 bases short, with 21 bases between. The V gene's germline CDR1 is ENHRY and CDR2 SYGVKD. The CDR3 DNA sequence: TGTGCCATCAGTGACCCAGTGAGCGACGAGGTCCGGACCCAGTACTTC. Its protein product is CAISDPVSDEVRTQYF.

Ten or more counts support this clonotype. V is TRBV5-4 and J is TRBJ2-2, with D hard to call. This CDR3 has 15 amino acids. Germline V gene sequence: CDR1 SGHNT, CDR2 YYREEE (reference sequence). V lost 3 bases and J lost 1, with 10 bases in between. The CDR3 DNA is TGTGCCAGCAGCTCCGACCCGGGGAACACCGGGGAGCTGTTTTTT. Translating gives CASSSDPGNTGELFF.

The V gene is TRBV9, the J gene TRBJ2-5; D is possibly TRBD1 (6 bases). Per the germline V gene, CDR1 is SGDLS and CDR2 is YYNGEE. Trimming pared 3 bases from V and 0 bases from J, leaving 15 bases between. The length of the CDR3 is 16 residues. As DNA, the CDR3 is TGTGCCAGCAGCGGCACACTACAGGGCGACCAAGAGACCCAGTACTTC. It codes for CASSGTLQGDQETQYF.

V and J are TRBV10-3 and TRBJ1-2; D is undetermined. CDR1 is ENHRY and CDR2 is SYGVKD in the germline V gene. The ends were cut back, 6 bases at V and 4 bases at J, with 15 bases in the middle. The CDR3 sequence is 14 residues long. The chain's CDR3 is CAISQPTRGYGYTF. For the CDR3, the DNA is TGTGCCATCAGCCAGCCGACCCGGGGCTATGGCTACACCTTC.

This clonotype was seen only a few times. This chain uses TRBV20-1 with TRBJ2-2; no firm D call. Trimming left V 0 bases short and J 2 bases short, with 7 bases between. CDR3 length: 14 amino acids. Per germline, CDR1 DFQATT and CDR2 SNEGSKA (reference sequence). CDR3 residues: CSARDWENTGELFF. The CDR3, as DNA: TGCAGTGCTAGAGATTGGGAAAACACCGGGGAGCTGTTTTTT.

This clonotype appeared a few times. The chain couples TRBV20-1 to TRBJ2-3; TRBD2 aligns across 15 bases. CDR1 is DFQATT, CDR2 SNEGSKA, per germline (reference sequence). This CDR3 has 15 residues. The ends lost 3 bases at V and 7 bases at J; junction bases unmatched: 5. The CDR3 DNA reads as TGCAGTGCTAGCTTGGGACTAGCGGGGGGCAATACGCAGTATTTT. Translating it yields CSASLGLAGGNTQYF.